The present T cell receptor beta chain was sequenced within a study of Ad26.COV2.S vaccination and SARS-CoV-2 variants. As for this clone: Its antigen remains unidentified.

Profiling relied on immunoSEQ multiplex PCR, and the TCRdb table lists in-frame clones only, not all of them. The data hold 440,000 or so clones, with 80% to 95% observed a single time. Sample treatment: 15 to 20 received Ad26.COV2.S at low or high dose, single or two shots; 5 received placebo; per-sample allocation not given. Samples came from day 63 after the first vaccine or placebo injection. Points from the study as a whole: Assessments of TCR breadth and depth may have underestimated the total T cell responses. Substantial post-vaccination breadth of spike-specific CD8+ and CD4+ T cell responses was reported. Placebo recipients trailed vaccine recipients in spike-specific TCR breadth.

The TCR was taken from a person aged 18 to 65 who received the Ad26.COV2.S COVID-19 vaccine or a placebo. The sample was peripheral blood, taken in a trial of Ad26.COV2.S vaccine versus placebo.

The CDR3 DNA sequence: TGTGCCAGCTCCGGGACTAGCGGAACCGGGGAGCTGTTTTTT. Translating it yields CASSGTSGTGELFF. The V gene is TRBV18, the J gene TRBJ2-2; 11 nucleotides align to TRBD2. CDR1 is KGHSH and CDR2 is LQKENI in the germline V gene. The CDR3 has 14 residues. Germline trimming cut 6 bases from V and 5 bases from J; bases unmatched to any gene: 2.